The 19 T cell receptor beta chains below all came from one sample that was sequenced in a study of blood T cell repertoires in COVID-19. Clones were read by immunoSEQ multiplex PCR, and TCRdb kept only the in-frame ones, dropping some. The sample shows some 210,000 clones, around 91% of them seen only once. The specimen sequenced was peripheral blood. The receptors stem from a woman in her 40s with acute or convalescent COVID-19.

The rearrangement uses TRBV2 and TRBJ1-2; D gene ambiguous. CDR1 and CDR2 (germline): SNHLY, FYNNEI. CDR3 size: 13 residues. V was shortened by 7 bases and J by 4 bases, with 13 bases between the two germline ends. The DNA of the CDR3 is TGTGCCAGCACGGAGGACCCGCTCTATGGCTACACCTTC. This sequence encodes CASTEDPLYGYTF. The full variable domain, completed using reference TRBV2 and TRBJ1-2, is EPEVTQTPSHQVTQMGQEVILRCVPISNHLYFYWYRQILGQKVEFLVSFYNNEISEKSEIFDDQFSVERPDGSNFTLKIRSTKLEDSAMYFCASTEDPLYGYTFGSGTRLTVV.

The CDR3 sequence is CATSEPTSAQYF. CDR3 nucleotide sequence: TGTGCCACCAGTGAGCCGACTAGTGCGCAGTATTTT. The chain is built from TRBV24-1 and TRBJ2-3, with D tentatively TRBD2 (6 bases). The CDR3 spans 12 residues. Germline V lookup: CDR1 KGHDR, CDR2 SFDVKD. V was trimmed by 4 bases and J by 10 bases, leaving 11 bases between them.

This sequence joins TRBV2 and TRBJ2-4; TRBD2 might be the D (6 bases). This CDR3 is built from 17 residues. V shed 7 bases and J shed 0 bases, with 19 bases lying between them. Germline assignment: CDR1 SNHLY and CDR2 FYNNEI. The CDR3 nucleotides are TGTGCCAGCACCCTGGGGGGAGCCAAACTAGCCAAAAACATTCAGTACTTC. Translated, it gives CASTLGGAKLAKNIQYF.

This chain links TRBV11-2 with TRBJ2-5, with 10 nucleotides matching TRBD2. Germline V CDR1 and CDR2: SGHAT, FQNNGV. This CDR3 region has 13 residues. V shed 5 bases and J 5 bases; nucleotides not matched to a gene: 2. CDR3 nucleotides: TGTGCCAGCAGCCCGGGACTAGCGGAGACCCAGTACTTC. Its protein is CASSPGLAETQYF.

V and J are TRBV5-6 and TRBJ1-1; TRBD1 matches 9 bases. Trimming at V came to 6 bases and at J to 6 bases, leaving 9 bases not matched to a gene. This CDR3 region has 14 residues. Per the germline V gene, CDR1 is SGHDT and CDR2 is YYEEEE. CDR3 coding DNA: TGTGCCAGCACCGAACCGGGACAGGGCCCTGAAGCTTTCTTT. This codes for CASTEPGQGPEAFF.

The chain links TRBV19 to TRBJ2-2; the D gene is possibly TRBD1 (5 bases). CDR3 length: 13 amino acids. The V and J ends lost 9 bases and 6 bases respectively, with 14 bases between them. The germline CDR1 and CDR2 sequences are LNHDA and SQIVND (reference sequence). CDR3 protein: CASTSVGAGELFF. In nucleotides, the CDR3 is TGTGCCAGCACATCGGTAGGGGCCGGGGAGCTGTTTTTT. Looking up the rest from reference TRBV19 and TRBJ2-2 gives the full variable domain: DGGITQSPKYLFRKEGQNVTLSCEQNLNHDAMYWYRQDPGQGLRLIYYSQIVNDFQKGDIAEGYSVSREKKESFPLTVTSAQKNPTAFYLCASTSVGAGELFFGEGSRLTVL.

V usage is TRBV3-1 (or the pseudogene TRBV3-2) and J usage is TRBJ2-2, with a possible D match to TRBD1 (5 bases). Germline V gene sequence: CDR1 LGHDT, CDR2 YNNKEL (reference sequence). This CDR3 comprises 17 residues. Trimming cost V 0 bases and J 7 bases, with 18 bases left between them. CDR3 protein: CASSQESRVYFVGELFF. The CDR3 bases are TGTGCCAGCAGCCAAGAATCCAGGGTGTACTTCGTCGGGGAGCTGTTTTTT.

The chain couples TRBV5-1 to TRBJ1-2; weak D call: TRBD1 (5 bases). CDR3 length: 13 amino acids. Trimming cost V 0 bases and J 3 bases, with 6 bases left between them. Germline CDR1 is SGHRS and CDR2 is YFSETQ. CDR3 loop: CASSLGRDYGYTF. CDR3 coding DNA: TGCGCCAGCAGCTTGGGCAGGGACTATGGCTACACCTTC. Full variable domain (outside the CDR3, taken from reference TRBV5-1 and TRBJ1-2): KAGVTQTPRYLIKTRGQQVTLSCSPISGHRSVSWYQQTPGQGLQFLFEYFSETQRNKGNFPGRFSGRQFSNSRSEMNVSTLELGDSALYLCASSLGRDYGYTFGSGTRLTVV.

The chain is built from TRBV15 and TRBJ2-3; 8 nucleotides match TRBD2. Trimming at V came to 1 base and at J to 6 bases, leaving 6 bases not matched to a gene. The CDR3 is 15 residues long. Germline values: CDR1 LNHNV, CDR2 YYDKDF (reference sequence). In DNA form, the CDR3 reads TGTGCCACCAGCAGAGGGTTTCGCGGGGGGGATACGCAGTATTTT. This translates into CATSRGFRGGDTQYF.

This sequence joins TRBV27 and TRBJ2-1, with 7 bases identical to TRBD2. Germline V gene sequence: CDR1 MNHEY, CDR2 SMNVEV (reference sequence). The junction had 15 bases not matched to a gene; V was cut back by 7 bases and J by 9 bases. The CDR3 is 15 amino acids. The CDR3, as DNA: TGTGCCAGCACCCCTCGGGGAGGGTATGGAGGTGAGCAGTTCTTC. It codes for CASTPRGGYGGEQFF.

In the case of this clone: The same CDR3 is also encoded by other DNA sequences in this sample. V is TRBV19 and J is TRBJ1-2; maybe TRBD1 (6 bases). Deletions cut 7 bases from V and 2 bases from J, with 8 bases between. The CDR3 loop spans 12 amino acids. Germline V gives CDR1 LNHDA, CDR2 SQIVND (reference sequence). The CDR3 loop reads CASKTGNYGYTF. DNA of the CDR3: TGTGCCAGTAAAACAGGGAACTATGGCTACACCTTC.

The chain employs TRBV24-1 and TRBJ1-1; D might be TRBD1 (6 bases). The CDR3 has 17 residues. V lost 2 bases to trimming and J lost 0 bases, with 15 bases between them. The V gene's germline CDR1 is KGHDR and CDR2 SFDVKD. CDR3 in amino acids: CATSDSTKGQLNTEAFF. The CDR3 DNA sequence: TGTGCCACCAGTGATTCGACAAAGGGACAATTGAACACTGAAGCTTTCTTT.

V usage is TRBV6-5 and J usage is TRBJ1-2; D is uncertain. V dropped 8 bases and J dropped 8 bases, with 12 bases sitting between them. There are 11 residues in the CDR3. Germline V gene sequence: CDR1 MNHEY, CDR2 SVGAGI. The CDR3 region is CASLKFLGYTF. Here the CDR3 DNA reads TGTGCCAGCCTTAAATTTCTCGGCTACACCTTC.

The chain combines TRBV6-5 with TRBJ1-2, with a tentative D call TRBD1 (6 bases). The germline V and J ends were trimmed by 6 bases and 3 bases, with 11 bases remaining between them. The CDR3 is made up of 13 amino acids. Germline loops: CDR1 MNHEY, CDR2 SVGAGI. CDR3 bases: TGTGCCAGCAGCGTGACAGGAGACTATGGCTACACCTTC. Its translation is CASSVTGDYGYTF.

CDR3 region: CAWSPGDTIYF. CDR3 nucleotide sequence: TGTGCCTGGAGCCCGGGGGACACCATATATTTT. J is TRBJ1-3 and V is TRBV30, with D maybe TRBD1 (5 bases). V lost 3 bases and J 8 bases, leaving 8 bases between the germline ends. CDR3 length: 11 residues. Per the germline V gene, CDR1 is GTSNPN and CDR2 is SVGIG (reference sequence).

V gene TRBV10-3 combines with J gene TRBJ2-3; 12 bases are shared with TRBD2. Germline-derived CDR1 and CDR2 are ENHRY and SYGVKD. V trimming: 3 bases; J trimming: 2 bases; junction bases outside the gene matches: 3. The CDR3 is 16 residues long. The CDR3 DNA follows: TGTGCCATCAGTGAACTAGCGGGGGGAAACACAGATACGCAGTATTTT. Translation: CAISELAGGNTDTQYF.

CDR3 sequence: CATSETQGVSNQPQHF. The CDR3, as DNA: TGTGCCACCAGTGAAACTCAGGGTGTGAGCAATCAGCCCCAGCATTTT. The chain has TRBV24-1 and TRBJ1-5; TRBD1 might be the D (5 bases). CDR3 length: 16 amino acids. Deletions cut 4 bases from V and 1 base from J, with 13 bases between. Per germline, CDR1 KGHDR and CDR2 SFDVKD.

This clone has only one observation. V is TRBV27 and J is TRBJ1-2; possible D gene TRBD1, 5 bases. The germline V gene has CDR1 MNHEY and CDR2 SMNVEV (reference sequence). The germline V and J ends were trimmed by 3 bases and 8 bases, with 13 bases remaining between them. CDR3 size: 13 residues. CDR3 in DNA: TGTGCCAGCAGTTTTTGGGGGGGGAGCGGCTACACCTTC. The encoded protein is CASSFWGGSGYTF.

This clone was seen a handful of times. Other DNA sequences in this sample translate to the same CDR3. The genes are TRBV11-2 and TRBJ1-5; D gene unclear. The CDR3 spans 13 residues. CDR1 is SGHAT, CDR2 FQNNGV, per germline. Trimming left V 0 bases short and J 4 bases short, with 4 bases between. The CDR3 coding sequence is TGTGCCAGCAGCTTAGACAGAAATCAGCCCCAGCATTTT. This encodes CASSLDRNQPQHF.